The 3 T cell receptor beta chains listed next were all sequenced from one sample in a study of cytomegalovirus exposure and HLA in healthy donors. The PCR was carried out with 60 Vbeta primers and 13 Jbeta primers. The table came from immunoSEQ multiplex PCR; TCRdb's copy has only in-frame clones and leaves some out. The table includes around 170,000 clones, over 75% detected once. The sequencing input was PBMCs. The receptor set was obtained from a man aged 45 to 65 in good health and CMV-seronegative.

A remark on this clone: A read error may account for a junction end that differs from germline. Other DNA sequences of this sample code for an identical CDR3. V gene TRBV6-5 combines with J gene TRBJ2-5; possible D gene TRBD1, 5 bases. The CDR3 covers 14 residues. Germline values: CDR1 MNHEY, CDR2 SVGAGI. CDR3 loop: CASSYGQAGETQYF. CDR3 in DNA: TGCGCCAGCAGTTATGGGCAGGCAGGGGAGACCCAGTACTTC.

This clone was counted between two and nine times. The chain carries TRBV5-6 and TRBJ2-7; possibly TRBD2 for D (6 bases). Germline V lookup: CDR1 SGHDT, CDR2 YYEEEE. Trimming took 4 bases from V and 9 from J, leaving 17 bases between them. This CDR3 spans 13 amino acids. The CDR3 DNA reads as TGTGCCAGCAGCCTCCGGGCCCGGAGGGGGCAGTACTTC. Protein product: CASSLRARRGQYF.

The chain is built from TRBV5-5 and TRBJ1-2, with a weak D call TRBD1 (5 bases). Between the trimmed V and J ends, which lost 3 bases and 0 bases, there was a span of 12 bases. The CDR3 consists of 15 residues. CDR1 is SGHKS and CDR2 is YYEKEE in the germline V gene (reference sequence). The CDR3 protein is CASSSDRTPNYGYTF. The CDR3, as DNA: TGTGCCAGCAGCTCCGACAGAACTCCTAACTATGGCTACACCTTC.